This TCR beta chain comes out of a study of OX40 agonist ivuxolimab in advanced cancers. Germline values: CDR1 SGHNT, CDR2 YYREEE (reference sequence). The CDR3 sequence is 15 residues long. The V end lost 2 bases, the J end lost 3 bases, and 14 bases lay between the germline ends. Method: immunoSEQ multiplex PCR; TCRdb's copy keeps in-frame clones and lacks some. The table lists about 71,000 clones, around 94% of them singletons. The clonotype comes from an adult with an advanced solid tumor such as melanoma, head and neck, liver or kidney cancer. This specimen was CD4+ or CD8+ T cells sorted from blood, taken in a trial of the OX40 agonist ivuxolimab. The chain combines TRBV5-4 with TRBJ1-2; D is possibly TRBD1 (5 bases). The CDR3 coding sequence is TGTGCCAGCAGCTTAGATCAGGGAGGAGACTATGGCTACACCTTC. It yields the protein CASSLDQGGDYGYTF.